This T cell receptor beta chain was sequenced for a study of blood T cell repertoires in COVID-19 (dated by TCRdb to about 2020). Background for the entire study: Samples from collaborators originated in the United States, Italy and Spain and spanned both the acute and convalescent phases of COVID-19. The repertoires were made available in a free public database intended to serve as a resource for research on the immune response to SARS-CoV-2. The dataset comprised deeply sampled blood TCRbeta repertoires from subjects exposed to, actively infected with, or recovered from COVID-19. HLA class I and class II types, where available, came from metadata supplied by the sample provider rather than from assay-based typing. The samples were drawn from two sources: the first 160 participants of the ongoing ImmuneRACE study, and 1,254 subjects contributed by 6 global collaborators. Nearly every sample came with metadata listing a de-identified subject ID, COVID-19 status, age in years and sex. The material from the prospective study consisted of cDNA or gDNA derived from T cells, B-cell-depleted T cells, or PBMCs. What the study reported, not specific to this receptor: Clinical and demographic metadata were provided uncurated, with the amount varying by source and participant.

TCRbeta CDR3 regions were amplified from genomic DNA by means of the immunoSEQ Assay, a bias-controlled multiplex PCR. Under the source paper's analysis protocol: The number of nucleated cells in each sample was estimated by amplification of reference gene primers within the assay. To quantify the absolute abundance of each unique TCRbeta CDR3 rearrangement, sequence reads were collapsed and filtered. For each sample, productive Simpson clonality was calculated as the square root of Simpson's diversity index across productive rearrangements. Entries here come from immuneACCESS through TCRdb and include only in-frame sequences with V and J called. Some clones fail to appear in such tables; in the studies checked, an unresolved V gene covers under half of the shortfall, and the cause of the remainder is unknown. The DNA gave D and trimming, while V, J and clone size come from that table. Across this sample there are tens of thousands of clones, with about 91% seen only once. The ten largest clones add up to around 5.1% of the sample.

Each collaborating institution followed its own protocols to collect whole blood in K2EDTA tubes. For TCRbeta analysis, collaborator samples were shipped as frozen whole blood, as isolated PBMCs, or as DNA extracted from either sample type. As encoded in the germline V gene, CDR1 is SGHVS while CDR2 is FQNEAQ. The CDR3 spans 14 residues, from the cysteine through the phenylalanine. Only the CDR3 part of the read is kept: 42 bases, read in frame from the first base. The V and J ends are trimmed by 5 bases and 0 bases, leaving 10 bases between them. There are a few counts of this clone. The antigen it recognizes is unknown. Nothing much larger sits one base from this clone, and base qualities are not available.

The sample comprised peripheral blood. The clonotype was recovered from a woman of 80 years or more with acute or convalescent COVID-19. The sequence joins TRBV7-8 to TRBJ1-2, and perhaps TRBD1 as D gene, on 6 matching bases. The CDR3 is CASSGDTANYGYTF. The bases read TGTGCCAGCAGCGGGGACACCGCTAACTATGGCTACACCTTC.